This TCR beta chain was identified in a study of PD-1 blockade in classical Hodgkin lymphoma. Study-wide findings and caveats: Repertoires differed for reasons still undefined, possibly disease activity or prior therapy.

This sample's time point: cycle 4 day 1 (C4D1), after 6 weeks of nivolumab. Every single patient, without exception, relapsed after autologous stem cell transplantation, and brentuximab vedotin exposure varied. The table came from immunoSEQ multiplex PCR; TCRdb's copy has only in-frame clones and leaves some out. The sample carries 43,000 or so clones, around 80% recorded once. Of note for this clone: Antigen unknown.

The specimen was peripheral blood mononuclear cells (PBMCs), collected before the fourth cycle of nivolumab. This sequence originates from a human donor with classical Hodgkin lymphoma.

The CDR3 sequence is CASSSRTDQETQYF. CDR3 nucleotide sequence: TGTGCCAGCAGCTCAAGGACGGATCAAGAGACCCAGTACTTC. The chain combines TRBV11-3 with TRBJ2-5, with no clear D. Germline lookup yields CDR1 SGHNT and CDR2 YENEEA. CDR3 length: 14 amino acids. Trimming cost V 4 bases and J 2 bases, with 11 bases left between them.